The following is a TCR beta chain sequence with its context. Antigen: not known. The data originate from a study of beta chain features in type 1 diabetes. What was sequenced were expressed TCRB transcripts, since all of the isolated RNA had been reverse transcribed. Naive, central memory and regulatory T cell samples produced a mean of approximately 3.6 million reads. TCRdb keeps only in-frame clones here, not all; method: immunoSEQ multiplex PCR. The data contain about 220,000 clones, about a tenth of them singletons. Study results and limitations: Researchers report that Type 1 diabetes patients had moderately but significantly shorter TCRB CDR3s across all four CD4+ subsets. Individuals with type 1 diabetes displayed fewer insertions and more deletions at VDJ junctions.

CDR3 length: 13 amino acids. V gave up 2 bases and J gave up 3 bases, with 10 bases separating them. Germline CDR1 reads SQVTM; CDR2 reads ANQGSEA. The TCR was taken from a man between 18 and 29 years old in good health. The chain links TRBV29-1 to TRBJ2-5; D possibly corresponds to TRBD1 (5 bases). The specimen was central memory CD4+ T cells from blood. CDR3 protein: CSVEPTAKETQYF. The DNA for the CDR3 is TGCAGCGTTGAACCGACAGCCAAAGAGACCCAGTACTTC.